These T cell receptor beta chains were read from a single sample in a study of shared clonotypes between healthy human individuals. Assay: immunoSEQ multiplex PCR; the TCRdb copy retains only in-frame clones and omits some. The sample has some 2.1 million clones, roughly 95% seen once; the top ten hold 1.5% to 2%. Sequences were obtained from naive CD8+ T cells from PBMCs. These receptors were obtained from a man between 18 and 29 years old in good health. Some clones in this sample may be carry-over from other donors' samples. Each CDR3 is given without its conserved first and last residue.

>TRBV11-2
ASSLTRETQY
>TRBV19
ASSREQEAAGNTIY
>TRBV11-2
ASSLEGRETGELF
>TRBV11-2
ASSPRRGRIYEQF
>TRBV10-1
ASSWAGGGYT
>TRBV9
ASSVGPSGSYEQY
>TRBV4-1
ASSQDRTTLDGEQF
>TRBV5-1
ASSLKIGVDEQY
>TRBV9
ASSVNRLAGVNEQF
>TRBV5-8
ASSLSGNQPQH
>TRBV7-6
ASSLKDSTNQPQH
>TRBV7-9
ASSPDRGKEYEQY
>TRBV15
ATSLRGRGYGYT
>TRBV11-2
ASSSIRALWNPEAF
>TRBV15
ATSWIGATNEKLF
>TRBV27
ASSPSTVPYYEQY
>TRBV4-1
ASSQDLGGSTDTQY
>TRBV7-6
ASSLGTSGRYNEQF
>TRBV11-2
ASSPRGTGNEKLF
>TRBV6-4
ASAGKTDTQY
>TRBV28
ASSFAGAPRGETQY
>TRBV6-5
ASSYGGRYEQY
>TRBV28
ASSTLMGGTSGRLTDTQY
>TRBV27
ASSPPARLADYNEQF
>TRBV19
ASMQRPETEAF
>TRBV27
ASSLEEGYEQY
>TRBV27
ASSLRGPPRQF
>TRBV11-2
ASSLDRTMSTDTQY
>TRBV13
ASSLGADFPAGGYT
>TRBV6-5
ASSPGGGYT
>TRBV2
ASQVGSGTNEKLF
>TRBV9
ASSVGRADTRAKNIQY
>TRBV5-4
ASSHRLGHNYNEQF
>TRBV5-6
ASSLRTGVGEQY
>TRBV9
ASSSRRGAGGANVLT
>TRBV6-5
ASSPGRYEQY
>TRBV27
ASSFTRGGINEQF
>TRBV9
ASSLWNTGELF
>TRBV27
ASGAGPRGYT
>TRBV27
ASSPWGNTEAF
>TRBV2
ASIDRRTAQETQY
>TRBV11-2
ASSPRPTYEQY
>TRBV19
AGSGTGNTGELF
>TRBV28
ASTRLNSNQPQH
>TRBV27
ASSPALVQGVDEQY
>TRBV27
ASSFRREHSNYGYT
>TRBV11-3
ASSFRQGNEQF
>TRBV28
ASSPRTPMNTEAF
>TRBV7-2
ASSTSGRDIYNEQF
>TRBV5-1
ASSPGQAKNIQY
>TRBV19
ASRMYNDQPQH